These 18 T cell receptor beta chains were sequenced from one sample in a study of blood T cell repertoires in COVID-19 (dated by TCRdb to the early 2020s). Library generation was performed with the immunoSEQ multiplex PCR assay. The immuneACCESS repertoire file appears here via TCRdb, limited to in-frame rearrangements. These files lack a portion of the clones; in checked studies, under half of the deficit traces to unresolved V genes, and the cause of the others is not known. This sample gives about 140,000 clones in total; 80% to 85% of them show up just once. The ten largest clones add up to 5% to 7% of the sample. Material: PBMCs or T cells enriched from blood (not recorded which). The receptors stem from a middle-aged man with acute COVID-19.

This clone was seen a single time. The rearrangement joins TRBV6-6 to TRBJ1-1, with 9 nucleotides matching TRBD1. This CDR3 has 13 amino acids. Germline V gene sequence: CDR1 MNHNY, CDR2 SVGAGI (reference sequence). Trimming took 6 bases from V and 5 from J; bases not matched to a gene: 4. The CDR3 DNA sequence: TGTGCCAGCAGCGAACAGGGGGCAACTGAAGCTTTCTTT. It yields the protein CASSEQGATEAFF.

The chain's CDR3 is CASSPDRGGAEAFF. The DNA of the CDR3 is TGTGCCAGCAGCCCAGACAGGGGAGGCGCTGAAGCTTTCTTT. The rearrangement links TRBV6-4 to TRBJ1-1, with TRBD1 matching over 8 bases. J lost 6 bases, V lost 6 bases, and 9 bases had no gene match. Germline V gene lookup returns CDR1 MRHNA and CDR2 SNTAGT. The CDR3 sequence is 14 residues long.

J is TRBJ2-7 and V is TRBV7-9, with D perhaps matching TRBD2 (5 bases). V was pared by 1 base and J by 3 bases, with 13 bases between. CDR3 length: 15 amino acids. Per the germline V gene, CDR1 is SEHNR and CDR2 is FQNEAQ (reference sequence). The CDR3 DNA reads TGTGCCAGCAGCTTAGTCCTAGCTGGAAACTACGAGCAGTACTTC. Amino acid sequence: CASSLVLAGNYEQYF.

V is TRBV4-1 and J is TRBJ2-1, with TRBD2 matching 10 bases. The V and J ends lost 0 bases and 7 bases, in that order; junction bases with no gene match: 3. Germline V gene lookup returns CDR1 MGHRA and CDR2 YSYEKL. There are 15 residues in the CDR3. CDR3 protein: CASSQEPSGSNEQFF. The CDR3, as DNA: TGCGCCAGCAGCCAAGAACCTAGCGGGAGTAATGAGCAGTTCTTC.

This chain uses TRBV5-1 with TRBJ2-1; 11 positions match TRBD2. Germline values: CDR1 SGHRS, CDR2 YFSETQ. J gave up 0 bases and V 3 bases, and 11 bases lay outside the gene matches. CDR3 size: 19 residues. CDR3 loop: CASSYPTSGGRSSYNEQFF. The DNA of the CDR3 is TGCGCCAGCAGCTACCCCACTAGCGGGGGACGTAGCTCCTACAATGAGCAGTTCTTC.

This chain links TRBV18 with TRBJ1-3; maybe TRBD1 (5 bases). V lost 1 base and J 2 bases, leaving 9 bases between the germline ends. The CDR3 totals 15 residues. Germline V lookup: CDR1 KGHSH, CDR2 LQKENI. CDR3 coding DNA: TGTGCCAGCTCACCACTAGCAGGGCCTGGAAACACCATATATTTT. Amino acid sequence: CASSPLAGPGNTIYF.

Notes on this clone: This same CDR3 is encoded by further DNA sequences in the sample. V usage is TRBV9 and J usage is TRBJ1-1, with no clear D. Trimming took off 5 bases at V and 0 bases at J, with 5 bases between the two ends. Per the germline V gene, CDR1 is SGDLS and CDR2 is YYNGEE. This CDR3 is built from 12 residues. The CDR3 sequence is CASSPVNTEAFF. The CDR3 coding sequence is TGTGCCAGCAGTCCAGTGAACACTGAAGCTTTCTTT.

This clone has just a few counts. The rearrangement joins TRBV6-5 to TRBJ1-2; D is possibly TRBD1 (5 bases). Deletions cut 0 bases from V and 8 bases from J, with 19 bases between. CDR3 size: 16 residues. CDR1 is MNHEY, CDR2 SVGAGI, per germline. This CDR3 reads CASSYSRRGDGGGYTF. The CDR3 coding sequence is TGTGCCAGCAGTTACTCGCGCCGGGGGGACGGCGGCGGCTACACCTTC.

The chain joins TRBV6-6 to TRBJ2-7; perhaps TRBD1 as D (6 bases). The CDR3 extends over 12 amino acids. V shed 10 bases and J shed 3 bases, with 13 bases lying between them. Germline-derived CDR1 and CDR2 are MNHNY and SVGAGI (reference sequence). CDR3 residues: CAIKAGVYEQYF. The CDR3 DNA reads TGTGCCATCAAGGCAGGGGTCTACGAGCAGTACTTC.

This rearrangement joins TRBV14 to TRBJ2-3; tentative D call: TRBD1 (6 bases). The CDR3 totals 15 residues. CDR1 and CDR2 (germline): SGHDN, FVKESK. Trimming stripped 4 bases from V and 3 bases from J, with 14 bases between. As DNA, the CDR3 is TGTGCCAGCAGCCGGAGGTCAGGGGATACAGATACGCAGTATTTT. It yields the protein CASSRRSGDTDTQYF.

The chain has TRBV7-2 and TRBJ2-5; D may be TRBD1 (6 bases). The length of the CDR3 is 14 residues. Germline lookup yields CDR1 SGHTA and CDR2 FQGNSA. V shed 7 bases and J shed 5 bases, with 17 bases lying between them. The CDR3, as DNA: TGTGCCAGCACCCAATTACAGGGTCGGGAGACCCAGTACTTC. Amino acids: CASTQLQGRETQYF.

The CDR3 sequence: CAWVRTGLTEAFF. The CDR3 DNA follows: TGTGCCTGGGTCAGGACAGGGTTGACTGAAGCTTTCTTT. This chain joins TRBV30 and TRBJ1-1, with 8 bases that match TRBD1. Germline V gene lookup returns CDR1 GTSNPN and CDR2 SVGIG (reference sequence). The CDR3 consists of 13 residues. Trimming removed 5 bases from V and 5 bases from J; junction bases left unmatched: 7.

For the CDR3, the DNA is TGCGCCAGCAGCCCCGGGACAGGGGGCACTGAGCAGTTCTTC. It encodes CASSPGTGGTEQFF. J is TRBJ2-1 and V is TRBV5-1; 12 bases align to TRBD1. The CDR3 loop spans 14 amino acids. Looked up from germline, CDR1 is SGHRS and CDR2 is YFSETQ. J gave up 9 bases and V 4 bases, and 5 bases lay outside the gene matches. Looking up the rest from reference TRBV5-1 and TRBJ2-1 gives the full variable domain: KAGVTQTPRYLIKTRGQQVTLSCSPISGHRSVSWYQQTPGQGLQFLFEYFSETQRNKGNFPGRFSGRQFSNSRSEMNVSTLELGDSALYLCASSPGTGGTEQFFGPGTRLTVL.

The genes are TRBV28 and TRBJ2-7, with a tentative D call TRBD2 (5 bases). The CDR3 consists of 14 residues. Per the germline V gene, CDR1 is MDHEN and CDR2 is SYDVKM. Between the trimmed V and J ends, which lost 8 bases and 0 bases, there was a span of 14 bases. The CDR3 DNA sequence: TGTGCCAGCTTACCCTACGGGGACTCCTACGAGCAGTACTTC. It encodes CASLPYGDSYEQYF.

The rearrangement joins TRBV29-1 to TRBJ1-5, with TRBD1 matching over 8 bases. CDR1 is SQVTM and CDR2 is ANQGSEA in the germline V gene. V gave up 6 bases and J gave up 6 bases; unmatched junction bases: 7. The CDR3 has 13 residues. The CDR3 coding sequence is TGCAGCGTGTTGGCAGGGGGCGGTCAGCCCCAGCATTTT. It yields the protein CSVLAGGGQPQHF.

The chain employs TRBV3-1 (or the pseudogene TRBV3-2) and TRBJ1-1; TRBD1 is a possible D gene (5 bases). Germline CDR1 LGHDT, CDR2 YNNKEL (reference sequence). The CDR3 runs 12 residues. V was clipped by 1 base and J by 11 bases, with 11 bases between them. In nucleotides, the CDR3 is TGTGCCAGCAGCCAAGTTGGTACAGGTGCTTTCTTT. It yields the protein CASSQVGTGAFF.

The V and J genes are TRBV5-8 and TRBJ1-2, with a tentative D call TRBD1 (5 bases). The CDR3 runs 14 residues. V was cut by 0 bases and J by 4 bases, with 10 bases left in between. Germline V gene lookup returns CDR1 SGHTS and CDR2 YDEGEE. CDR3: CASSLDMTVYGYTF. As DNA, the CDR3 is TGTGCCAGCAGCTTGGATATGACAGTCTATGGCTACACCTTC.

Here the CDR3 DNA reads TGTGCCAGCAGCTTACTAGCGGGGGGGCCTGGTGAGCAGTTCTTC. This sequence encodes CASSLLAGGPGEQFF. V and J are TRBV5-4 and TRBJ2-1; 13 nucleotides agree with TRBD2. The CDR3 contains 15 residues. V was clipped by 2 bases and J by 9 bases; unmatched bases: 5. The germline gives CDR1 SGHNT, CDR2 YYREEE (reference sequence). Full variable domain (outside the CDR3, taken from reference TRBV5-4 and TRBJ2-1): ETGVTQSPTHLIKTRGQQVTLRCSSQSGHNTVSWYQQALGQGPQFIFQYYREEENGRGNFPPRFSGLQFPNYSSELNVNALELDDSALYLCASSLLAGGPGEQFFGPGTRLTVL.